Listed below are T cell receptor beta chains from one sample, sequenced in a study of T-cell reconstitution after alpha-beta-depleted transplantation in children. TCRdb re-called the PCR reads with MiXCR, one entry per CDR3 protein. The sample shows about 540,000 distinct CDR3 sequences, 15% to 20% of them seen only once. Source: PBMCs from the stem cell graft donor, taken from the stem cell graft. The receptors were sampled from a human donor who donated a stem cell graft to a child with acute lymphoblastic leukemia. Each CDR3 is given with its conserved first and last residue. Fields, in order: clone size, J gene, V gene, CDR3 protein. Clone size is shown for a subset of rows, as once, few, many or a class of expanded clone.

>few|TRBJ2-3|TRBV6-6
CASSYQGDTQYF
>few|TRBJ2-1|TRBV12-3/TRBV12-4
CASSTPGGELDEQFF
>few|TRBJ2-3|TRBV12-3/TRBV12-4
CATQVYSTDTQYF
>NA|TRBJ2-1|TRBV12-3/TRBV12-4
CASKLWYNEQFF
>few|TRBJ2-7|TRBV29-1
CSVEEGQDLSYEQYF
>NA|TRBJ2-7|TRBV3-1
CASSPVLAGAYEQYF
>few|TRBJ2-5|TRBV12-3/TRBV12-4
CASSPHPETQYF
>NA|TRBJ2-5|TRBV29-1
CSVARDRGRETQYF
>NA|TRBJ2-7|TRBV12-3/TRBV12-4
CASSLPQVSYEQYF
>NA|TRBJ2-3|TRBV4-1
CASSQGGNTDTQYF
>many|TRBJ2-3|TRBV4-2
CASSQEGRESGTDTQYF
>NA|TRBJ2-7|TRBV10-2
CASSEFPSGRAYEQYF
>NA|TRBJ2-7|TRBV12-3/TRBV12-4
CASSLVPGAVSAQYF
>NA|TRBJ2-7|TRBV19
CASNPAGDVYEQYF
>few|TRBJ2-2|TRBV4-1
CASSQDRRVPGELFF
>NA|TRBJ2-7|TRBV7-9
CASSFGSLTYEQYF
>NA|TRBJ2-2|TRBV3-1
CASSPTGLAGGRGTGELFF
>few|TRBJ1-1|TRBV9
CASSAGQGAKLAFF
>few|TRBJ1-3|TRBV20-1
CSARKWTDGNTIYF